The 29 T cell receptor beta chains listed next were all sequenced from one sample in a study of blood T cell repertoires in COVID-19 (dated by TCRdb to 2020 to 2021). The library was produced with the immunoSEQ multiplex PCR assay. TCRdb re-hosts the immuneACCESS table, in-frame sequences only. Its copies lack some clones; in the studies checked, an unresolved V gene accounts for under half of them, and the cause for the rest is not known. This sample is represented by 450,000 to 500,000 clones; 70% to 90% of them were singletons. The biggest ten clones account for 3.2% of the sample. Sequencing was carried out using peripheral blood. These receptors originate from a human donor in a cohort sampled during active COVID-19.

This chain links TRBV10-3 with TRBJ2-7, with unresolved D. The CDR3 spans 14 residues. CDR1 is ENHRY, CDR2 SYGVKD, per germline. Deletions cut 0 bases from V and 0 bases from J, with 6 bases between. As DNA, the CDR3 is TGTGCCATCAGTGAGTCCCCATCCTCCTACGAGCAGTACTTC. This codes for CAISESPSSYEQYF.

This clone was counted a single time. Distinct nucleotide sequences in the sample also encode this CDR3. V gene TRBV6-6 combines with J gene TRBJ2-7; 9 nucleotides align to TRBD1. The CDR3 has 15 amino acids. V lost 0 bases and J lost 1; bases outside the gene matches: 1. Germline V gene data show CDR1 as MNHNY and CDR2 as SVGAGI (reference sequence). CDR3 DNA sequence: TGTGCCAGCAGTTACTCGGACAGGGGTTCCTACGAGCAGTACTTC. This encodes CASSYSDRGSYEQYF.

The gene calls are TRBV30 and TRBJ1-3; 8 positions agree with TRBD1. Germline CDR1 is GTSNPN and CDR2 is SVGIG (reference sequence). The CDR3 sequence is 15 residues long. V shed 5 bases and J 0 bases; nucleotides not matched to a gene: 6. CDR3 region: CAWWDRRFSGNTIYF. CDR3 nucleotide sequence: TGTGCCTGGTGGGACAGGAGATTCTCTGGAAACACCATATATTTT.

The J gene is TRBJ2-3, the V gene TRBV5-8; tentatively, D is TRBD2 (6 bases). This CDR3 is 15 amino acids long. In germline, CDR1 is SGHTS, CDR2 YDEGEE. V was shortened by 6 bases and J by 5 bases, with 19 bases between the two germline ends. CDR3 nucleotide sequence: TGTGCCAGCACCGGAGGTACGGGAGTAGAAGATACGCAGTATTTT. Translating gives CASTGGTGVEDTQYF.

V usage is TRBV2 and J usage is TRBJ1-6; a weak D match, TRBD1 (5 bases). The CDR3 loop spans 15 amino acids. V shed 7 bases and J shed 7 bases, with 17 bases lying between them. The germline CDR1 and CDR2 sequences are SNHLY and FYNNEI. The CDR3 nucleotides are TGTGCCAGCAACGAAGGTCCAGGGTGGAATTCACCCCTCCACTTT. Encoded protein: CASNEGPGWNSPLHF.

The rearrangement uses TRBV19 and TRBJ2-5; 8 bases agree with TRBD1. V shed 7 bases and J 2 bases; nucleotides not matched to a gene: 12. CDR3 length: 16 amino acids. Germline V gene data show CDR1 as LNHDA and CDR2 as SQIVND (reference sequence). CDR3 sequence: CASNPPGNRGQETQYF. The CDR3 nucleotides are TGTGCCAGTAACCCTCCAGGGAACAGGGGGCAAGAGACCCAGTACTTC.

This clone appeared a single time. The chain employs TRBV3-1 (or the pseudogene TRBV3-2) and TRBJ2-1; TRBD2 aligns across 11 bases. Looked up from germline, CDR1 is LGHDT and CDR2 is YNNKEL (reference sequence). V lost 2 bases to trimming and J lost 7 bases; unmatched junction nucleotides: 7. This CDR3 is built from 16 residues. CDR3 bases: TGTGCCAGCAGCCAACGCCCGGGACTAGCGGAAAATGAGCAGTTCTTC. Translated, it gives CASSQRPGLAENEQFF.

For the CDR3, the DNA is TGTGCCAGCAGCTCCCACAGGGGGCTGGATGAAGCTTTCTTT. This encodes CASSSHRGLDEAFF. J is TRBJ1-1 and V is TRBV11-2, with TRBD1 matching over 9 bases. The germline CDR1 and CDR2 sequences are SGHAT and FQNNGV. With 4 bases clipped from V and 7 bases from J, the junction kept 7 bases outside the gene matches. The CDR3 covers 14 residues.

The chain joins TRBV30 to TRBJ2-7, with 7 bases lining up with TRBD1. CDR3 length: 12 amino acids. V shed 3 bases, J shed 2 bases, and the junction held 1 base outside the gene matches. Per the germline V gene, CDR1 is GTSNPN and CDR2 is SVGIG (reference sequence). This CDR3 is CAWRGGPYEQYF. As DNA, the CDR3 is TGTGCCTGGAGAGGGGGCCCCTACGAGCAGTACTTC.

The chain combines TRBV13 with TRBJ2-1; 13 nucleotides align to TRBD2. Trimming removed 5 bases from V and 7 bases from J; junction bases left unmatched: 8. The CDR3 length is 16 residues. Per germline, CDR1 PRHDT and CDR2 FYEKMQ (reference sequence). For the CDR3, the DNA is TGTGCCAGCAGCCCCAGGACTAGCGGGAGTGCGAATGAGCAGTTCTTC. It translates to CASSPRTSGSANEQFF.

The rearrangement links TRBV5-1 to TRBJ2-1; TRBD2 agrees at 7 bases. The CDR3 consists of 15 residues. V was pared by 0 bases and J by 2 bases, with 2 bases of the junction left unmatched. Per the germline V gene, CDR1 is SGHRS and CDR2 is YFSETQ. The CDR3 coding sequence is TGCGCCAGCAGCTTGGGGGGGACTACCTACAATGAGCAGTTCTTC. This codes for CASSLGGTTYNEQFF.

In its sample, this clone was seen once. The genes are TRBV7-9 and TRBJ2-3, with a possible D match to TRBD1 (5 bases). The CDR3 runs 15 residues. Between the trimmed V and J ends, which lost 1 base and 0 bases, there was a span of 8 bases. The germline gives CDR1 SEHNR, CDR2 FQNEAQ (reference sequence). The CDR3 loop reads CASSLGQISTDTQYF. The CDR3 DNA is TGTGCCAGCAGCTTAGGACAGATTAGCACAGATACGCAGTATTTT. The whole variable domain, remainder taken from reference TRBV7-9 and TRBJ2-3, is DTGVSQNPRHKITKRGQNVTFRCDPISEHNRLYWYRQTLGQGPEFLTYFQNEAQLEKSRLLSDRFSAERPKGSFSTLEIQRTEQGDSAMYLCASSLGQISTDTQYFGPGTRLTVL.

This chain links TRBV11-1 with TRBJ2-2; TRBD2 agrees at 8 bases. The V gene end was trimmed by 0 bases and the J gene end by 6 bases; junction bases not matched to a gene: 3. CDR1 is SGHAT and CDR2 is FQDESV in the germline V gene (reference sequence). CDR3 size: 15 residues. CDR3 bases: TGTGCCAGCAGCTTAGCGAGGACTAGCTCCGGGGAGCTGTTTTTT. This codes for CASSLARTSSGELFF.

V and J are TRBV19 and TRBJ2-3; TRBD2 matches 11 bases. Germline CDR1 reads LNHDA; CDR2 reads SQIVND (reference sequence). This CDR3 has 16 residues. V trimming: 5 bases; J trimming: 0 bases; junction bases outside the gene matches: 4. The CDR3 here is CASSFLAGGSTDTQYF. The CDR3 DNA sequence: TGTGCCAGTAGTTTCCTAGCGGGAGGCAGCACAGATACGCAGTATTTT.

The CDR3 region has the DNA TGTGCCAGCAGCTTAGTTACCCAGGGCGATAATTCACCCCTCCACTTT. Its protein product is CASSLVTQGDNSPLHF. The chain links TRBV7-8 to TRBJ1-6; D is perhaps TRBD1 (5 bases). The germline CDR1 and CDR2 sequences are SGHVS and FQNEAQ. The CDR3 is 16 residues long. The V end lost 1 base, the J end lost 5 bases, and 12 bases lay between the germline ends.

V gene TRBV4-1 combines with J gene TRBJ1-1; no reliable D call. V shed 1 base and J shed 2 bases, with 14 bases lying between them. Germline V lookup: CDR1 MGHRA, CDR2 YSYEKL. The CDR3 loop spans 16 amino acids. For the CDR3, the DNA is TGCGCCAGCAGCCAAGCCCTACTGGGTAGCAACACTGAAGCTTTCTTT. It is translated as CASSQALLGSNTEAFF.

V and J are TRBV12-3 or TRBV12-4 and TRBJ1-1; 7 bases agree with TRBD1. The CDR3 spans 12 residues. Trimming at V came to 5 bases and at J to 7 bases, leaving 4 bases not matched to a gene. The DNA for the CDR3 is TGTGCCAGCAGTCGCCGGGACAGTGAAGCTTTCTTT. It yields the protein CASSRRDSEAFF.

The chain links TRBV5-4 to TRBJ2-3, with 7 bases fitting TRBD2. Germline CDR1 is SGHNT and CDR2 is YYREEE (reference sequence). The CDR3 totals 15 residues. V trimming: 1 base; J trimming: 2 bases; junction bases outside the gene matches: 4. CDR3 amino acids: CASSLTSAPTDTQYF. The DNA of the CDR3 is TGTGCCAGCAGCTTGACTAGCGCCCCCACAGATACGCAGTATTTT.

The chain couples TRBV25-1 to TRBJ2-4; 8 nucleotides line up with TRBD1. After removal of 5 bases from V and 14 bases from J, the junction contained 8 bases not matched to a gene. Per the germline V gene, CDR1 is MGHDK and CDR2 is SYGVNS. CDR3 length: 12 amino acids. The CDR3 nucleotides read TGTGCCAGCAGTTCATGGACAGGGAGTGAGTACTTC. As protein: CASSSWTGSEYF.

The chain has TRBV18 and TRBJ1-4; TRBD1 matches 10 bases. V was pared by 6 bases and J by 7 bases, with 5 bases of the junction left unmatched. The CDR3 totals 14 residues. CDR1 is KGHSH, CDR2 LQKENI, per germline. CDR3 sequence reads: CASSTGQGPEKLFF. DNA for the CDR3: TGTGCCAGCTCGACGGGACAGGGGCCTGAAAAACTGTTTTTT. Full variable domain (outside the CDR3, taken from reference TRBV18 and TRBJ1-4): NAGVMQNPRHLVRRRGQEARLRCSPMKGHSHVYWYRQLPEEGLKFMVYLQKENIIDESGMPKERFSAEFPKEGPSILRIQQVVRGDSAAYFCASSTGQGPEKLFFGSGTQLSVL.

This clone was seen a single time. The chain links TRBV2 to TRBJ2-1; 9 positions match TRBD1. This CDR3 spans 15 amino acids. The germline CDR1 and CDR2 sequences are SNHLY and FYNNEI. V trimming: 4 bases; J trimming: 4 bases; junction bases outside the gene matches: 5. The CDR3 region is CASSVRTGAYNEQFF. CDR3 DNA sequence: TGTGCCAGCAGTGTGCGGACAGGGGCATACAATGAGCAGTTCTTC.

The rearrangement links TRBV15 to TRBJ2-7, with 7 nucleotides matching TRBD1. The CDR3 sequence is 14 residues long. Germline assignment: CDR1 LNHNV and CDR2 YYDKDF (reference sequence). J lost 5 bases, V lost 5 bases, and 9 bases had no gene match. The CDR3 region is CATSPGGVGHEQYF. In DNA form, the CDR3 reads TGTGCCACCAGCCCAGGGGGAGTGGGCCACGAGCAGTACTTC.

The chain recombines TRBV7-2 with TRBJ1-2, with D possibly matching TRBD1 (6 bases). V was shortened by 1 base and J by 4 bases, with 13 bases between the two germline ends. This CDR3 has 15 residues. Looked up from germline, CDR1 is SGHTA and CDR2 is FQGNSA. This CDR3 reads CASSLGLGGSYGYTF. CDR3 in DNA: TGTGCCAGCAGCTTAGGTTTAGGGGGTAGCTATGGCTACACCTTC.

The chain has TRBV30 and TRBJ2-3, with D tentatively TRBD1 (6 bases). The CDR3 loop spans 13 amino acids. The V end was cut by 4 bases, the J end by 6 bases, with 14 bases between. Germline V gives CDR1 GTSNPN, CDR2 SVGIG (reference sequence). The CDR3 spells CAWTLGTPDTQYF. The CDR3 nucleotides are TGTGCCTGGACCCTAGGGACACCCGATACGCAGTATTTT.

The rearrangement uses TRBV5-1 and TRBJ2-1, with 8 bases fitting TRBD2. Germline lookup yields CDR1 SGHRS and CDR2 YFSETQ. J was trimmed by 3 bases and V by 2 bases; bases with no gene match: 7. CDR3 length: 16 amino acids. Here the CDR3 DNA reads TGCGCCAGCAGCTTAAGTAGCGGGATTAACTACAATGAGCAGTTCTTC. Amino acids: CASSLSSGINYNEQFF.

This clone was picked up one time. The chain links TRBV21-1 to TRBJ1-1; TRBD1 is the table's D call, not checked against the DNA. TRBV21-1 is given as a pseudogene. The CDR3 runs to 15 residues. The CDR3 spells CASRTLFDRDVEAFF. In DNA form, the CDR3 reads TGTGCCAGCAGGACACTTTTTGACAGGGATGTAGAAGCTTTCTTT.

The chain carries TRBV28 and TRBJ2-7; no clear D. This CDR3 is built from 13 residues. Trimming took off 2 bases at V and 4 bases at J, with 9 bases between the two ends. Germline V lookup: CDR1 MDHEN, CDR2 SYDVKM. In DNA, the CDR3 is TGTGCCAGCAGTTTAGGTGCGTCTTACGAGCAGTACTTC. It translates to CASSLGASYEQYF.

This chain joins TRBV27 and TRBJ2-2; D gene uncertain. Between the trimmed V and J ends, which lost 3 bases and 5 bases, there was a span of 13 bases. The CDR3 extends over 15 amino acids. The germline gives CDR1 MNHEY, CDR2 SMNVEV (reference sequence). DNA for the CDR3: TGTGCCAGCAGTTTCCCCGTACTGCTAACCGGGGAGCTGTTTTTT. Translating gives CASSFPVLLTGELFF.

This chain uses TRBV1 with TRBJ2-7; TRBD1 reflects the table's D call only, with no check against the DNA. TRBV1 is a pseudogene segment. The length of the CDR3 is 16 residues. CDR3 DNA: TGCACCAGCAGCCATCCTGACAGGGGGGGCCCCTACGAGCAGTACTTC. Protein sequence: CTSSHPDRGGPYEQYF.